The sequence of this T cell receptor beta chain was determined in a study of blood T cell repertoires in COVID-19 (TCRdb year 2020). Concerning the study at large: Samples covering the acute and convalescent phases of COVID-19 were provided by collaborators in the United States, Italy and Spain. The prospective study material was composed of cDNA or gDNA derived from T cells, B-cell-depleted T cells, or PBMCs. Deeply sampled blood TCRbeta repertoires from subjects exposed to, actively infected with, or recovered from COVID-19 were included in the dataset. The repertoires were released in a freely available public database intended as a resource for research on the immune response to SARS-CoV-2. Samples were obtained from the ongoing ImmuneRACE study (first 160 participants) and from 1,254 subjects provided by 6 global collaborators. Nearly every sample came with metadata listing a de-identified subject ID, COVID-19 status, age in years and sex. Where HLA class I and class II types were available, the types were taken from metadata supplied by the sample provider, not from assay-based typing.

Of note for this clone: Its cognate antigen has yet to be identified. No much larger clone is present one base from it, and per-base qualities are unavailable.

TCRbeta CDR3 regions were amplified from genomic DNA using the immunoSEQ Assay, a bias-controlled multiplex PCR. The paper's processing steps were these. The number of nucleated cells in each sample was estimated by amplification of reference gene primers within the assay. Sequence reads were collapsed and filtered to measure the absolute abundance of every unique TCRbeta CDR3 rearrangement. For each sample, productive Simpson clonality was calculated as the square root of Simpson's diversity index across productive rearrangements. As stored in TCRdb, this immuneACCESS dataset retains in-frame rearrangements with V and J assigned. A fraction of the clones does not appear; measured against another copy, unresolved V genes explain less than half of the discrepancy, and the remainder lacks a known reason. That table supplies the V and J calls and clone size; D and trimming were determined from the DNA. Counted in this sample were tens of thousands of clones; approximately 84% of them appeared once. Together, the top ten hold roughly 15% of the sample.

Whole blood was collected in K2EDTA tubes by collaborating institutions according to the institutions' own protocols. For TCRbeta analysis, collaborator samples were shipped as frozen whole blood, as isolated PBMCs, or as DNA extracted from either sample type. The paper's findings and limits, for the study overall: Clinical and demographic metadata were provided uncurated, with the amount varying by source and participant.

The CDR3 sequence holds 12 residues, the cysteine and phenylalanine included. The retained sequence is limited to the CDR3, 36 bases, with the frame set at the first base. The junction shows trimming of 1 base on V and 8 bases on J, plus 7 bases between the germline ends. The germline V gene yields KGHDR for CDR1 and SFDVKD for CDR2. The sequencing sample was made of peripheral blood. The receptor chain draws on TRBV24-1 and TRBJ1-2; tentative D gene TRBD1, with 5 bases matching. The receptor was derived from a human donor in a cohort sampled during active COVID-19. The DNA sequence follows: TGTGCCACCAGTGATTTAGGGGTCGGCTACACCTTC. Translated, it reads CATSDLGVGYTF.